These T cell receptor beta chains were read from a single sample in a study of blood T cell repertoires in COVID-19. The data were produced by immunoSEQ multiplex PCR, yet TCRdb's version contains in-frame clones alone and is incomplete. The sample shows hundreds of thousands of clones, around 87% of them seen only once. Source material: peripheral blood. Receptors originate from a woman in her sixties or seventies with COVID-19, enrolled during active disease. The CDR3 runs from the conserved cysteine through the conserved F or W. Fields, in order: D gene, V gene, J gene, clone size, CDR3 DNA, CDR3 protein. The D gene is left open where the match is weak. Size is omitted from some rows. Given values are once, few, many or a class for expanded clones.

d_call: TRBD1; v_call: TRBV6-5; j_call: TRBJ2-7; clone_size: .; cdr3_nt: TGTGCCAGCAATAACCGGGACAGGGGGAATGCTCAGTACTTC; cdr3_aa: CASNNRDRGNAQYF
d_call: .; v_call: TRBV19; j_call: TRBJ2-7; clone_size: .; cdr3_nt: TGTGCCAGTAGTCTCACGGCCGGGGACGAGCAGTACTTC; cdr3_aa: CASSLTAGDEQYF
d_call: .; v_call: TRBV5-8; j_call: TRBJ1-1; clone_size: .; cdr3_nt: TGTGCCAGTAGTACAGGGTTCACTGAAGCTTTCTTT; cdr3_aa: CASSTGFTEAFF
d_call: .; v_call: TRBV12-3/TRBV12-4; j_call: TRBJ1-1; clone_size: .; cdr3_nt: TGTGCCAGCAGTTTGCGGGGGGGTATTGAAGCTTTCTTT; cdr3_aa: CASSLRGGIEAFF
d_call: .; v_call: TRBV2; j_call: TRBJ1-1; clone_size: .; cdr3_nt: TGTGCCAGCAGTGAAGACCGGGGCACTGAAGCTTTCTTT; cdr3_aa: CASSEDRGTEAFF
d_call: .; v_call: TRBV7-8; j_call: TRBJ1-1; clone_size: .; cdr3_nt: TGTGCCAGCAGCTTAGAGAGGAACACTGAAGCTTTCTTT; cdr3_aa: CASSLERNTEAFF
d_call: .; v_call: TRBV24-1; j_call: TRBJ2-7; clone_size: .; cdr3_nt: TGTGCCACCAGTGATCCCGAGATCTACGAGCAGTACTTC; cdr3_aa: CATSDPEIYEQYF
d_call: .; v_call: TRBV6-1; j_call: TRBJ2-6; clone_size: .; cdr3_nt: TGTGCCAGCAGTGAGGCCAGACCGCAGCGGACCTCTGGGGCCAACGTCCTGACTTTC; cdr3_aa: CASSEARPQRTSGANVLTF
d_call: TRBD2; v_call: TRBV7-2; j_call: TRBJ2-2; clone_size: .; cdr3_nt: TGTGCCAGCAGCTTAGCACTAGCGGACACCGGGGAGCTGTTTTTT; cdr3_aa: CASSLALADTGELFF
d_call: .; v_call: TRBV4-2; j_call: TRBJ1-4; clone_size: .; cdr3_nt: TGTGCCAGCAGCCAACCCCGGACAGATCGTAAACTGTTTTTT; cdr3_aa: CASSQPRTDRKLFF
d_call: .; v_call: TRBV11-2; j_call: TRBJ2-7; clone_size: .; cdr3_nt: TGTGCCAGCAGCTTGGGACAAATGACCTACGAGCAGTACTTC; cdr3_aa: CASSLGQMTYEQYF
d_call: .; v_call: TRBV5-1; j_call: TRBJ2-1; clone_size: .; cdr3_nt: TGCGCCAGCACCCGCCACGGGGAGCAGTTCTTC; cdr3_aa: CASTRHGEQFF
d_call: TRBD2; v_call: TRBV7-2; j_call: TRBJ2-1; clone_size: .; cdr3_nt: TGTGCCAGCAGAAGTGGACTAGCGGGGGGTGGAGAGCAGTTCTTC; cdr3_aa: CASRSGLAGGGEQFF
d_call: TRBD2; v_call: TRBV19; j_call: TRBJ2-5; clone_size: few; cdr3_nt: TGTGCCAGTAGTATAGGGACTAGCGGGGTCAAAGAGACCCAGTACTTC; cdr3_aa: CASSIGTSGVKETQYF
d_call: .; v_call: TRBV5-6; j_call: TRBJ2-1; clone_size: once; cdr3_nt: TGTGCCAGCAGCAGCGTTACTTACAATGAGCAGTTCTTC; cdr3_aa: CASSSVTYNEQFF